The rows below give T cell receptor beta chains drawn from one sample of a study of blood T cells in healthy people across ages. A single record per CDR3 protein comes from TCRdb applying MiXCR to the 5' RACE reads. The sample holds about 1 million distinct CDR3 sequences, almost 25% seen once. These same records also appear under a second study, on T cells of mothers and their children.

Sequenced sample: blood. Receptors were obtained from a girl aged 2-10 years in good health. CDR3s include the opening cysteine and the closing phenylalanine or tryptophan. A D gene is named only where the DNA matches it firmly. Size values are once, few and many counts, or a class for expanded clones, and some rows have none.

d_gene	abundance	v_gene	j_gene	CDR3nt	CDR3aa
TRBD2	.	TRBV2	TRBJ2-1	TGTGCCAGCAGCTTGACTAGCGGGGGGGCGGGTGAGCAGTTCTTC	CASSLTSGGAGEQFF
TRBD1	.	TRBV7-2	TRBJ2-3	TGTGCCACCTCAAGCGGCCAGGGGGCAGATACGCAGTATTTT	CATSSGQGADTQYF
.	few	TRBV12-3/TRBV12-4	TRBJ2-7	TGTGCCAGCAGTTTAGGGCAGACCTACAAGCAGTACTTC	CASSLGQTYKQYF
.	.	TRBV6-1	TRBJ2-1	TGTGCCAGCAGTGGGGCCGGGACTCTATACAATGAGCAGTTCTTC	CASSGAGTLYNEQFF
TRBD1	once	TRBV7-2	TRBJ1-2	TGTGCCAGCAGCACCAGGGACAGCTTCTACGGCTACACCTTC	CASSTRDSFYGYTF
.	few	TRBV6-1	TRBJ1-1	TGTGCCAGCAGTAGGGGACTTCTGAACACTGAAGCTTTCTTT	CASSRGLLNTEAFF
.	.	TRBV20-1	TRBJ2-3	TGCAGTGCTAGAGGTCAGGGGAGTTGGGCAGATACGCAGTATTTT	CSARGQGSWADTQYF
.	few	TRBV29-1	TRBJ2-5	TGCAGCGTTGAAGATAGGCAGACCCAGTACTTC	CSVEDRQTQYF
TRBD1	.	TRBV9	TRBJ2-1	TGTGCCAGCAGCTTCTCCGGGACAGGGGAGAATGAGCAGTTCTTC	CASSFSGTGENEQFF
TRBD2	.	TRBV3-1	TRBJ2-2	TGTGCCAGCAGCCCGCCTTCTACTAGCGTCGAGGGCGGGGAGCTGTTTTTT	CASSPPSTSVEGGELFF
.	few	TRBV7-9	TRBJ2-1	TGTGCCAGCATCATCCCGAACAATGAGCAGTTCTTC	CASIIPNNEQFF
TRBD1	many	TRBV12-3/TRBV12-4	TRBJ2-7	TGTGCCAGCAGTTCCAGGGGGCCCTACGAGCAGTACTTC	CASSSRGPYEQYF
.	.	TRBV20-1	TRBJ1-5	TGCAGTGTGATAAAGAGCGGTAGCAATCAGCCCCAGCATTTT	CSVIKSGSNQPQHF
TRBD2	.	TRBV24-1	TRBJ2-1	TGTGCCACCAGTGACGTACTAGCGGGGGGCTACAGTGAGCAGTTCTTC	CATSDVLAGGYSEQFF
.	once	TRBV28	TRBJ2-2	TGTGCTAGCAGTTTTTGGACCGCGAACACCGGGGAGCTGCTTTTT	CASSFWTANTGELLF
.	.	TRBV20-1	TRBJ2-1	TGCAGTGCCTGGGGGGGGACACCTACAAATGAGCAGTTCTTC	CSAWGGTPTNEQFF
.	few	TRBV24-1	TRBJ2-4	TGTGCCACCCAAAGGAGGGGGCAGTATGCCAAAAACATTCAGTACTTC	CATQRRGQYAKNIQYF
TRBD1	many	TRBV2	TRBJ2-1	TGTGCCAGCAGTTGGACAGGGGACAATGAGCAGTTCTTC	CASSWTGDNEQFF
TRBD2	few	TRBV7-9	TRBJ2-7	TGTGCCAGCAGCTTACTTAGCGGGGGCTCATCCTACGAGCAGTACTTC	CASSLLSGGSSYEQYF
.	.	TRBV12-3/TRBV12-4	TRBJ1-2	TGTGCCAGCAGTTCGACAGACTTGGGCTACACCTTC	CASSSTDLGYTF
.	.	TRBV20-1	TRBJ2-1	TGCAGTGCTAGAGATCCGGCGGGGAGAAGTCACTACAATGAGCAGTTCTTC	CSARDPAGRSHYNEQFF
.	.	TRBV28	TRBJ2-4	TGTGCCAGCAGTCCCAGGAGGGGAGAGACCAAAAACATTCAGTACTTC	CASSPRRGETKNIQYF
TRBD1	few	TRBV28	TRBJ2-7	TGTGCCAGCAGTTTTATCACAGGGGCGCAGTACTTC	CASSFITGAQYF
.	.	TRBV29-1	TRBJ2-2	TGCAGCGTCGAAAGGGCCGGGGAGCTGTTTTTT	CSVERAGELFF
.	few	TRBV12-5	TRBJ2-5	TGTGCTAGTGGTTTTTACGGGGAAGAGACCCAGTACTTC	CASGFYGEETQYF
.	few	TRBV12-3/TRBV12-4	TRBJ2-6	TGTGCCAGCAGACCTGTTCTCTGGCGCTCTGGGGCCAACGTCCTGACTTTC	CASRPVLWRSGANVLTF
.	.	TRBV6-1	TRBJ1-6	TGTGCCAGCAGTGATAGCGGTTCACCCCTCCACTTT	CASSDSGSPLHF
TRBD2	.	TRBV9	TRBJ2-1	TGTGCCAGCAGCGTAGGCCCCTGGACTAGAGAGCTTGGAAATGAGCAGTTCTTC	CASSVGPWTRELGNEQFF
.	.	TRBV27	TRBJ2-7	TGTGCCAGCGCCATAGCGGTAACCTACGAGCAGTACTTC	CASAIAVTYEQYF
.	.	TRBV10-3	TRBJ2-1	TGTGCCATCAGTGAGACTAGCTATGAGCAGTTCTTC	CAISETSYEQFF
.	.	TRBV7-8	TRBJ2-2	TGTGCCAGCAGCTTAGTTGTGGTTACCGGGGAGCTGTTTTTT	CASSLVVVTGELFF
.	few	TRBV7-3	TRBJ2-2	TGTGCCAGCAGCCCCCTAGCAGGGGACACCGGGGAGCTGTTTTTT	CASSPLAGDTGELFF